The 30 T cell receptor beta chains below all came from one sample that was sequenced in a study of shared clonotypes between healthy human individuals. Some clones are missing from TCRdb's copy, which holds only in-frame ones; the method was immunoSEQ multiplex PCR. This table holds 1,500,000 or so clones, approximately 96% found once. The sequencing sample was made of naive CD4+ T cells sorted from blood. The subset denotes: CD45RA+ positively selected. These receptors were collected from a man aged 25 to 45 in good health.

The V gene is TRBV11-2, the J gene TRBJ2-5; D is uncertain. The CDR3 length is 15 residues. Trimming cost V 1 base and J 2 bases, with 11 bases left between them. Germline assignment: CDR1 SGHAT and CDR2 FQNNGV. In DNA form, the CDR3 reads TGTGCCAGCAGCTTAGCCGGGTTCCCTCAAGAGACCCAGTACTTC. This translates into CASSLAGFPQETQYF.

V is TRBV28 and J is TRBJ2-7; D may be TRBD2 (6 bases). This CDR3 is built from 14 residues. Germline CDR1 and CDR2: MDHEN and SYDVKM. Trimming took off 5 bases at V and 3 bases at J, with 14 bases between the two ends. In DNA, the CDR3 is TGTGCCAGCAGTCCCGCCGCGGGACTCTACGAGCAGTACTTC. Protein product: CASSPAAGLYEQYF.

This clone has only one observation. This rearrangement joins TRBV25-1 to TRBJ2-1; 7 bases are shared with TRBD1. The length of the CDR3 is 12 residues. Germline V gives CDR1 MGHDK, CDR2 SYGVNS. With V trimmed by 6 bases and J by 8 bases, 4 bases remained unmatched. CDR3 bases: TGTGCCAGCAGGACAGGGATATATGAGCAGTTCTTC. It translates to CASRTGIYEQFF.

V and J are TRBV11-2 and TRBJ2-7, with D perhaps TRBD2 (6 bases). With 0 bases removed from V and 3 bases from J, the gap between germline ends came to 12 bases. This CDR3 spans 15 amino acids. Germline-derived CDR1 and CDR2 are SGHAT and FQNNGV. The CDR3 DNA is TGTGCCAGCAGCTTAGAGCGTCGGGGGATCTACGAGCAGTACTTC. Translating gives CASSLERRGIYEQYF.

The chain carries TRBV27 and TRBJ2-3; D is possibly TRBD2 (5 bases). V gave up 7 bases and J gave up 1 base, with 12 bases separating them. Looked up from germline, CDR1 is MNHEY and CDR2 is SMNVEV (reference sequence). CDR3 length equals 14 residues. The CDR3 DNA is TGTGCCAGCACCTTATGGCGGGGCACAGATACGCAGTATTTT. Amino acid sequence: CASTLWRGTDTQYF.

The chain employs TRBV25-1 and TRBJ1-3; D not certain. The germline gives CDR1 MGHDK, CDR2 SYGVNS. This CDR3 is built from 13 residues. Trimming removed 8 bases at V and 0 bases at J, with 8 bases between. The CDR3 DNA reads as TGTGCCAGCGGATGGGACTCTGGAAACACCATATATTTT. This gives the protein CASGWDSGNTIYF. The full variable domain, in which reference TRBV25-1 and TRBJ1-3 provide the parts outside the CDR3, is EADIYQTPRYLVIGTGKKITLECSQTMGHDKMYWYQQDPGMELHLIHYSYGVNSTEKGDLSSESTVSRIRTEHFPLTLESARPSHTSQYLCASGWDSGNTIYFGEGSWLTVV.

The chain links TRBV28 to TRBJ2-7, with D maybe TRBD1 (5 bases). CDR3 size: 14 residues. Trimming pared 2 bases from V and 4 bases from J, leaving 12 bases between. CDR1 MDHEN and CDR2 SYDVKM come from the germline V gene. CDR3 loop: CASSLLPQGYEQYF. The CDR3 coding sequence is TGTGCCAGCAGTTTACTACCCCAGGGTTACGAGCAGTACTTC.

This clone was picked up a small number of times. CDR3 in DNA: TGTGCCAGCAGTCAACTAGCAGAAACTACCTACGAGCAGTACTTC. Its translation is CASSQLAETTYEQYF. The chain links TRBV27 to TRBJ2-7; a possible D gene is TRBD2 (6 bases). Trimming pared 5 bases from V and 2 bases from J, leaving 16 bases between. The CDR3 sequence is 15 residues long. Germline V gives CDR1 MNHEY, CDR2 SMNVEV (reference sequence).

The chain combines TRBV19 with TRBJ1-1; TRBD1 is a possible D gene (5 bases). Germline values: CDR1 LNHDA, CDR2 SQIVND (reference sequence). This CDR3 is 13 amino acids long. Trimming pared 6 bases from V and 3 bases from J, leaving 11 bases between. The DNA for the CDR3 is TGTGCCAGTAGCCCAGGGTGGGACACTGAAGCTTTCTTT. Translating it yields CASSPGWDTEAFF.

This chain uses TRBV7-2 with TRBJ2-3, with TRBD1 matching over 7 bases. CDR3 length: 14 amino acids. J lost 1 base, V lost 6 bases, and 4 bases had no gene match. Germline V lookup: CDR1 SGHTA, CDR2 FQGNSA. CDR3: CASRNDRGTDTQYF. DNA for the CDR3: TGTGCCAGCAGGAACGACAGGGGCACAGATACGCAGTATTTT.

The rearrangement uses TRBV7-9 and TRBJ1-4, with 7 bases aligning to TRBD1. V shed 1 base and J 3 bases; nucleotides not matched to a gene: 5. The germline gives CDR1 SEHNR, CDR2 FQNEAQ (reference sequence). The CDR3 totals 16 residues. The CDR3 bases are TGTGCCAGCAGCTTAGATGGTCAGGGGGCTAATGAAAAACTGTTTTTT. This gives the protein CASSLDGQGANEKLFF.

The chain carries TRBV9 and TRBJ1-1, with unresolved D. Trimming took off 0 bases at V and 0 bases at J, with 9 bases between the two ends. The CDR3 sequence is 15 residues long. Germline CDR1 is SGDLS and CDR2 is YYNGEE. In DNA form, the CDR3 reads TGTGCCAGCAGCGTAGTTGAGTACATGAACACTGAAGCTTTCTTT. It encodes CASSVVEYMNTEAFF.

V and J are TRBV18 and TRBJ2-1, with a weak D call TRBD2 (6 bases). CDR1 KGHSH and CDR2 LQKENI come from the germline V gene. There are 16 residues in the CDR3. Trimming took 4 bases from V and 4 from J, leaving 17 bases between them. For the CDR3, the DNA is TGTGCCAGCTCACTCCTCGGTAGCGGCCTATACAATGAGCAGTTCTTC. It codes for CASSLLGSGLYNEQFF. The full variable domain, in which reference TRBV18 and TRBJ2-1 provide the parts outside the CDR3, is NAGVMQNPRHLVRRRGQEARLRCSPMKGHSHVYWYRQLPEEGLKFMVYLQKENIIDESGMPKERFSAEFPKEGPSILRIQQVVRGDSAAYFCASSLLGSGLYNEQFFGPGTRLTVL.

V is TRBV11-2 and J is TRBJ2-5; D is possibly TRBD1 (5 bases). The V gene's germline CDR1 is SGHAT and CDR2 FQNNGV. CDR3 length: 15 amino acids. Trimming took 3 bases from V and 2 from J, leaving 13 bases between them. In nucleotides, the CDR3 is TGTGCCAGCAGCTTGCAGGGTTTCAGGCAAGAGACCCAGTACTTC. Translating gives CASSLQGFRQETQYF.

This clone appeared once. The chain couples TRBV11-3 to TRBJ2-3, with 10 bases lining up with TRBD2. CDR3 length: 17 residues. Trimming removed 5 bases from V and 4 bases from J; junction bases left unmatched: 12. From germline, CDR1 is SGHNT and CDR2 YENEEA. Written as DNA, the CDR3 is TGTGCCAGCAGCCAGACATTAGCGGGAGGCTGGGCAGATACGCAGTATTTT. Protein sequence: CASSQTLAGGWADTQYF.

The gene calls are TRBV4-1 and TRBJ2-7, with 10 bases that match TRBD1. CDR1 is MGHRA, CDR2 YSYEKL, per germline. Trimming cost V 4 bases and J 5 bases; bases outside gene matches: 8. The CDR3 sequence is 15 residues long. The CDR3 DNA sequence: TGCGCCAGCAGCCTCATGGGGACAGGGGTGCACGAGCAGTACTTC. The encoded protein is CASSLMGTGVHEQYF.

This chain's CDR3 is CASRSSDTQYF. CDR3 nucleotides: TGTGCCAGCAGATCGTCAGATACGCAGTATTTT. The chain uses TRBV6-5 and TRBJ2-3; no clear D. This CDR3 has 11 residues. The V end was cut by 6 bases, the J end by 4 bases, with 5 bases between. In germline, CDR1 is MNHEY, CDR2 SVGAGI.

This chain uses TRBV19 with TRBJ2-7, with D tentatively TRBD1 or TRBD2 (5 bases each). Trimming pared 6 bases from V and 3 bases from J, leaving 21 bases between. Germline V lookup: CDR1 LNHDA, CDR2 SQIVND (reference sequence). This CDR3 contains 16 residues. CDR3 loop: CASSLGWGSPHYEQYF. The DNA of the CDR3 is TGTGCCAGTAGCCTAGGATGGGGGTCCCCCCACTACGAGCAGTACTTC.

The chain couples TRBV10-1 to TRBJ1-1, with 12 bases that match TRBD1. Looked up from germline, CDR1 is WNHNN and CDR2 is SYGVQD (reference sequence). The CDR3 has 19 residues. Trimming at V came to 0 bases and at J to 0 bases, leaving 8 bases not matched to a gene. DNA of the CDR3: TGCGCCAGCAGTGAGTCCCGGGACAGGGGGCCCGCGGTGAACACTGAAGCTTTCTTT. This translates into CASSESRDRGPAVNTEAFF.

To note about this clone: An end of the junction does not agree with germline; a read error may underlie this. The rearrangement uses TRBV27 and TRBJ2-2; 7 nucleotides match TRBD2. Germline V gene data show CDR1 as MNHEY and CDR2 as SMNVEV (reference sequence). The CDR3 totals 14 residues. DNA of the CDR3: TGTGCCAGCAGGAGCGGGACGAACGCCGGGGAGCTGTTTTTT. Translating it yields CASRSGTNAGELFF.

The J gene is TRBJ2-7, the V gene TRBV21-1; the table's TRBD2 call for D was not verified on the DNA. TRBV21-1 is described as a pseudogene. The CDR3 is 17 amino acids. CDR3 bases: TGTGCCAGCAGCAAATTACCGGCGGGAGGGCGCCTGTACGAGCAGTACTTC. Its translation: CASSKLPAGGRLYEQYF.

Only one count was recorded for this clone. The chain employs TRBV2 and TRBJ2-7; 10 bases fit TRBD1. V gave up 1 base and J gave up 2 bases; unmatched junction bases: 17. Germline V gives CDR1 SNHLY, CDR2 FYNNEI. The CDR3 is 20 amino acids. CDR3 residues: CASSEDIPPIRGTGAYEQYF. CDR3 bases: TGTGCCAGCAGTGAAGATATCCCCCCCATAAGAGGGACAGGGGCCTACGAGCAGTACTTC.

Note on this clone: At the DNA level, this CDR3 is encoded by other sequences in the same sample as well. The chain links TRBV6-5 to TRBJ1-2; D is unresolved. The CDR3 spans 12 residues. The V end lost 6 bases, the J end lost 3 bases, and 8 bases lay between the germline ends. Germline V CDR1 and CDR2: MNHEY, SVGAGI. CDR3 protein: CASSRGDYGYTF. DNA for the CDR3: TGTGCCAGCAGCCGCGGGGACTATGGCTACACCTTC.

V and J are TRBV7-9 and TRBJ2-2, with D tentatively TRBD1 (7 bases). The CDR3 spans 17 residues. With 4 bases removed from V and 3 bases from J, the gap between germline ends came to 18 bases. Germline loops: CDR1 SEHNR, CDR2 FQNEAQ (reference sequence). CDR3 nucleotides: TGTGCCAGCAGCTATACGACAGGGAGGTTGGACACCGGGGAGCTGTTTTTT. Translated: CASSYTTGRLDTGELFF.

This clone was found a few times. The rearrangement uses TRBV7-9 and TRBJ1-3; D not certain. From germline, CDR1 is SEHNR and CDR2 FQNEAQ (reference sequence). The germline V and J ends were trimmed by 1 base and 0 bases, with 4 bases remaining between them. This CDR3 has 14 residues. CDR3 protein: CASSLGDSGNTIYF. In DNA form, the CDR3 reads TGTGCCAGCAGCTTAGGGGACTCTGGAAACACCATATATTTT.

This chain uses TRBV18 with TRBJ2-1; TRBD2 matches 7 bases. This CDR3 has 13 residues. The V and J ends lost 2 bases and 10 bases, in that order; junction bases with no gene match: 5. Germline CDR1 is KGHSH and CDR2 is LQKENI. The DNA of the CDR3 is TGTGCCAGCTCACCAAACTCGGGAGGAGAGCAGTTCTTC. This sequence encodes CASSPNSGGEQFF.

The chain carries TRBV2 and TRBJ2-7; no definite D call. The V and J ends lost 6 bases and 5 bases respectively, with 8 bases between them. The CDR3 totals 11 residues. Germline V gene data show CDR1 as SNHLY and CDR2 as FYNNEI. The CDR3 DNA follows: TGTGCCAGCAGGTTAGCTCACGAGCAGTACTTC. Translation: CASRLAHEQYF.

V gene TRBV11-3 combines with J gene TRBJ2-2; 7 bases agree with TRBD2. This CDR3 spans 16 amino acids. After removal of 5 bases from V and 4 bases from J, the junction contained 10 bases not matched to a gene. The germline V gene encodes CDR1 SGHNT and CDR2 YENEEA. The CDR3 DNA is TGTGCCAGCAGCCCTGGGGGGGGATCGGCCACCGGGGAGCTGTTTTTT. This codes for CASSPGGGSATGELFF.

Note on this clone: This sample includes further DNA sequences coding for the same CDR3. The genes are TRBV10-3 and TRBJ1-5, with D unclear. The CDR3 totals 13 residues. The germline V gene has CDR1 ENHRY and CDR2 SYGVKD. Trimming took off 3 bases at V and 4 bases at J, with 7 bases between the two ends. CDR3 bases: TGTGCCATCAGTGACTCTGGGAATCAGCCCCAGCATTTT. This translates into CAISDSGNQPQHF.

The chain employs TRBV4-1 and TRBJ2-1; weak D call: TRBD1 (5 bases). CDR1 MGHRA and CDR2 YSYEKL come from the germline V gene. The CDR3 spans 14 residues. V was pared by 0 bases and J by 8 bases, with 11 bases between. The CDR3 nucleotides are TGCGCCAGCAGCCAAGAGTCAGGGTTTTATGAGCAGTTCTTC. It translates to CASSQESGFYEQFF.